This passage covers 16 T cell receptor beta chains from one sample sequenced in a study of regulatory and conventional T cells in breast cancer. TCRdb reprocessed the PCR reads with MiXCR, giving one entry per CDR3 protein. The top ten hold under 7.5% of the sample, which has about 10,000 distinct CDR3 sequences, roughly 36% seen once. Input material: conventional T cells from blood. Every receptor here comes from a male donor in good health.

By share of the sample, this clonotype is medium-sized (0.01 to 0.1%). The CDR3 loop is CASSPSYSYNSPLHF. Written as DNA, the CDR3 is TGTGCCAGCTCACCAAGCTACTCCTATAATTCACCCCTCCACTTT. This sequence joins TRBV18 and TRBJ1-6; no reliable D call. Germline V gene sequence: CDR1 KGHSH, CDR2 LQKENI. CDR3 length equals 15 residues. The ends were cut back, 2 bases at V and 0 bases at J, with 5 bases in the middle.

This clonotype is labeled medium-sized. This sequence joins TRBV4-1 and TRBJ1-2; D call uncertain. The CDR3 is 13 amino acids. The V and J ends lost 2 bases and 5 bases respectively, with 9 bases between them. Looked up from germline, CDR1 is MGHRA and CDR2 is YSYEKL. CDR3 region: CASSQHVLYGYTF. For the CDR3, the DNA is TGCGCCAGCAGCCAACACGTCTTATATGGCTACACCTTC.

V and J are TRBV10-1 and TRBJ2-3; D is unresolved. V gave up 0 bases and J gave up 9 bases, with 13 bases separating them. The CDR3 spans 14 residues. Germline assignment: CDR1 WNHNN and CDR2 SYGVQD (reference sequence). CDR3 in amino acids: CASSESQVLWTQYF. The CDR3 DNA sequence: TGCGCCAGCAGTGAGTCGCAGGTCCTATGGACGCAGTATTTT.

Regarding this clonotype: An end of the junction does not agree with germline; a read error may underlie this. The chain recombines TRBV6-2 or TRBV6-3 with TRBJ2-7; possible D gene TRBD1, 6 bases. Per germline, CDR1 MNHEY and CDR2 SVGEGT. CDR3 length: 15 amino acids. The chain's CDR3 is CASSYEGVTTYEQHF. CDR3 sequence (DNA): TGTGCCAGCAGTTACGAGGGGGTGACAACCTACGAGCAGCACTTC.

This clonotype was found many times. The chain recombines TRBV18 with TRBJ1-5; TRBD1 might be the D (6 bases). V was pared by 6 bases and J by 2 bases, with 8 bases between. Germline V gene data show CDR1 as KGHSH and CDR2 as LQKENI. This CDR3 contains 13 residues. The CDR3, as DNA: TGTGCCAGCTCCAGGGGTCGCAATCAGCCCCAGCATTTT. It translates to CASSRGRNQPQHF.

V gene TRBV6-5 combines with J gene TRBJ2-7; 8 bases are a match to TRBD1. This CDR3 region has 14 residues. V shed 6 bases and J 0 bases; nucleotides not matched to a gene: 4. The V gene's germline CDR1 is MNHEY and CDR2 SVGAGI. The CDR3 nucleotides read TGTGCCAGCAGAAGGACAGGGAACTCCTACGAGCAGTACTTC. It encodes CASRRTGNSYEQYF.

V and J are TRBV19 and TRBJ1-1; 7 nucleotides line up with TRBD1. The J segment lost 4 bases and the V segment lost 6 bases, leaving 5 bases of the junction unmatched. The CDR3 is 13 residues long. CDR1 and CDR2 (germline): LNHDA, SQIVND (reference sequence). The CDR3 here is CASRIPGGTEAFF. CDR3 coding DNA: TGTGCCAGTAGGATTCCAGGGGGCACTGAAGCTTTCTTT.

This clonotype was picked up a small number of times. The CDR3 bases are TGCGCCAGCAGCCTCAGTGAGTCCTCGGGAAACACCATATATTTT. This gives the protein CASSLSESSGNTIYF. V is TRBV5-1 and J is TRBJ1-3, with unresolved D. This CDR3 region has 15 residues. Germline loops: CDR1 SGHRS, CDR2 YFSETQ. V lost 4 bases to trimming and J lost 4 bases, with 15 bases between them. The variable domain in full, completed from reference TRBV5-1 and TRBJ1-3, reads KAGVTQTPRYLIKTRGQQVTLSCSPISGHRSVSWYQQTPGQGLQFLFEYFSETQRNKGNFPGRFSGRQFSNSRSEMNVSTLELGDSALYLCASSLSESSGNTIYFGEGSWLTVV.

On this clonotype: One junction end does not reproduce the germline sequence, and a read error may be involved. The genes are TRBV9 and TRBJ1-1; D is possibly TRBD1 (5 bases). Germline CDR1 reads SGDLS; CDR2 reads YYNGEE. The length of the CDR3 is 13 residues. DNA for the CDR3: TGTGCCAGCGGCGTCGGGGGAAGGACTGAAGCTTTCTTT. This gives the protein CASGVGGRTEAFF.

The chain is built from TRBV18 and TRBJ2-2, with D perhaps matching TRBD1 (6 bases). The CDR3 has 15 residues. Germline CDR1 KGHSH, CDR2 LQKENI. The V end lost 4 bases, the J end lost 0 bases, and 9 bases lay between the germline ends. The CDR3 DNA sequence: TGTGCCAGCTCACTGGGACAAACGAACACCGGGGAGCTGTTTTTT. This codes for CASSLGQTNTGELFF.

This clonotype was picked up a small number of times. The genes are TRBV7-3 and TRBJ1-4; a weak D match, TRBD1 (6 bases). The CDR3 contains 15 residues. The germline gives CDR1 SGHTA, CDR2 FQGTGA. Trimming took off 4 bases at V and 8 bases at J, with 17 bases between the two ends. CDR3 coding DNA: TGTGCCAGCAGCTCCGGGACACCTCCTGTGGAAAAACTGTTTTTT. Translation gives CASSSGTPPVEKLFF.

For this clonotype: Since no conserved phenylalanine or tryptophan closes the CDR3, a read error is the likely cause. The J gene is TRBJ2-1, the V gene TRBV12-3 or TRBV12-4; TRBD1 is a possible D gene (6 bases). CDR3 size: 14 residues. Trimming removed 5 bases from V and 6 bases from J, with 14 bases in between. This CDR3 is CASSTTAGVNEQFL. In DNA form, the CDR3 reads TGTGCCAGCAGTACTACCGCAGGGGTCAATGAGCAGTTCCTC.

The chain combines TRBV6-2 or TRBV6-3 with TRBJ1-2, with 9 positions matching TRBD1. The CDR3 is 17 residues long. The germline gives CDR1 MNHEY, CDR2 SVGEGT. V shed 6 bases and J 6 bases; nucleotides not matched to a gene: 17. The CDR3 is CASRDPGQGFRRDGYTF. The DNA for the CDR3 is TGTGCCAGCAGGGATCCGGGACAGGGATTTAGGCGAGATGGCTACACCTTC.

J is TRBJ2-1 and V is TRBV6-5, with D uncertain. V lost 8 bases, J lost 6 bases, and 11 bases lay in between. This CDR3 contains 12 residues. CDR1 MNHEY and CDR2 SVGAGI come from the germline V gene. In DNA, the CDR3 is TGTGCCAGCGGTAGAGGATTCAATGAGCAGTTCTTC. This codes for CASGRGFNEQFF.

This clonotype was found a few times. The V call is TRBV6-1, the J call TRBJ2-1; TRBD1 or TRBD2 may be the D gene (5 bases each). The V end was cut by 1 base, the J end by 7 bases, with 14 bases between. The CDR3 totals 15 residues. Germline V CDR1 and CDR2: MNHNS, SASEGT. In DNA form, the CDR3 reads TGTGCCAGCAGTGAAGGGGGCTTTTCGGGAAATGAGCAGTTCTTC. Its protein product is CASSEGGFSGNEQFF.

This clonotype qualifies as medium-sized (0.01 to 0.1%). This sequence joins TRBV12-3 or TRBV12-4 and TRBJ1-1; D not certain. V shed 6 bases and J shed 4 bases, with 12 bases lying between them. This CDR3 is built from 13 residues. DNA for the CDR3: TGTGCCAGCAGCCGACATGGTACCACTGAAGCTTTCTTT. Protein sequence: CASSRHGTTEAFF.